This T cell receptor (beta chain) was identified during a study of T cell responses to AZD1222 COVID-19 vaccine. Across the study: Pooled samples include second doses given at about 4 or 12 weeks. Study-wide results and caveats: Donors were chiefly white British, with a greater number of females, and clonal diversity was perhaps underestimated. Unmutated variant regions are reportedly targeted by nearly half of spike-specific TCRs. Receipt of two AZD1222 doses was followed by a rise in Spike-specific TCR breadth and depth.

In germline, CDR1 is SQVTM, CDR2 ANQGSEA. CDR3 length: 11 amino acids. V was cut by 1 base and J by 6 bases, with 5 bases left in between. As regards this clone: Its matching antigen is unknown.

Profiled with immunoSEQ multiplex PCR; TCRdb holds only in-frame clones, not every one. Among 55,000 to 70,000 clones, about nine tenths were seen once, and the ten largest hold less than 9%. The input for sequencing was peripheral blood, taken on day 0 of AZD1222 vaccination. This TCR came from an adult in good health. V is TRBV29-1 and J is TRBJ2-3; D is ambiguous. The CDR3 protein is CSVEVSDTQYF. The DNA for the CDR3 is TGCAGCGTTGAAGTTTCGGATACGCAGTATTTT.